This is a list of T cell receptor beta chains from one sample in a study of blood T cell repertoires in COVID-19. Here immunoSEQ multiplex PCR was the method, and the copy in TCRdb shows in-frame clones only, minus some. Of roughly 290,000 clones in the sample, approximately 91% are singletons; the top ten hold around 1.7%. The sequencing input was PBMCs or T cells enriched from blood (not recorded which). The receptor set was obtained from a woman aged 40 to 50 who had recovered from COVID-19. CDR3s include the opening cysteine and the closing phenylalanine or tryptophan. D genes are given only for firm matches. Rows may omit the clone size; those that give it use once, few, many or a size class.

CDR3nt: TGTGCCAGCAGCTTAGGGACAGGTTCCTACAATGAGCAGTTCTTC
CDR3aa: CASSLGTGSYNEQFF
d_gene: TRBD1
j_gene: TRBJ2-1
abundance: NA
v_gene: TRBV7-3

CDR3nt: TGCGCCAGCTCTCCCAGAGGGTTTCGCACAGATACGCAGTATTTT
CDR3aa: CASSPRGFRTDTQYF
d_gene: NA
j_gene: TRBJ2-3
abundance: NA
v_gene: TRBV4-3

CDR3nt: TGTGCCAGTAGTTATGGGACAGGGCGAGCCATGAACACTGAAGCTTTCTTT
CDR3aa: CASSYGTGRAMNTEAFF
d_gene: TRBD1
j_gene: TRBJ1-1
abundance: NA
v_gene: TRBV19

CDR3nt: TGTGCCACCAAAGGACTAGCGTCTAGCACAGATACGCAGTATTTT
CDR3aa: CATKGLASSTDTQYF
d_gene: TRBD2
j_gene: TRBJ2-3
abundance: NA
v_gene: TRBV10-3

CDR3nt: TGCGCCAGCAGCTTATACTACGGGGGGGCCCAAGAGACCCAGTACTTC
CDR3aa: CASSLYYGGAQETQYF
d_gene: TRBD2
j_gene: TRBJ2-5
abundance: NA
v_gene: TRBV5-1

CDR3nt: TGTGCCAGCAGCGTACAGGGACAGGGGTATGGCTACACCTTC
CDR3aa: CASSVQGQGYGYTF
d_gene: TRBD1
j_gene: TRBJ1-2
abundance: NA
v_gene: TRBV9

CDR3nt: TGTGCCAGCAGCTTAGTGAGCGGGGGGAACACCGGGGAGCTGTTTTTT
CDR3aa: CASSLVSGGNTGELFF
d_gene: TRBD2
j_gene: TRBJ2-2
abundance: NA
v_gene: TRBV11-2

CDR3nt: TGTGCCAGCAGCGTTACAAGCACAGATACGCAGTATTTT
CDR3aa: CASSVTSTDTQYF
d_gene: NA
j_gene: TRBJ2-3
abundance: NA
v_gene: TRBV9

CDR3nt: TGCGCCAGCAGCTTGGAGGTGGCGGGAGGCCTGAGGATTCAGTACTTC
CDR3aa: CASSLEVAGGLRIQYF
d_gene: TRBD2
j_gene: TRBJ2-4
abundance: NA
v_gene: TRBV5-1

CDR3nt: TGTGCCAGCAGCCCTAACTTCAGGGGTTCCACTGAAGCTTTCTTT
CDR3aa: CASSPNFRGSTEAFF
d_gene: NA
j_gene: TRBJ1-1
abundance: NA
v_gene: TRBV7-9

CDR3nt: TGTGCCAGCCATCCTGCCGGGGCAGGGAGGACCTACGAGCAGTACTTC
CDR3aa: CASHPAGAGRTYEQYF
d_gene: NA
j_gene: TRBJ2-7
abundance: NA
v_gene: TRBV28

CDR3nt: TGTGCCTGGACTAGCGGAAGCACAGATACGCAGTATTTT
CDR3aa: CAWTSGSTDTQYF
d_gene: TRBD2
j_gene: TRBJ2-3
abundance: NA
v_gene: TRBV30

CDR3nt: TGCAGTGCTAGTGACCTCTCTCGCGGGGGTGGCAACACCGGGGAGCTGTTTTTT
CDR3aa: CSASDLSRGGGNTGELFF
d_gene: TRBD2
j_gene: TRBJ2-2
abundance: NA
v_gene: TRBV20-1

CDR3nt: TGTGCCAGTAGTATGTACAGGGAGAGGTCGTTAGGCTACACCTTC
CDR3aa: CASSMYRERSLGYTF
d_gene: NA
j_gene: TRBJ1-2
abundance: NA
v_gene: TRBV19

CDR3nt: TGCGCCAGCAGTCAAGAGAAACAGGGCGTCCTGCGTCCTGTTAGTCCCCTCTCCTACAATGAGCAGTTCTTC
CDR3aa: CASSQEKQGVLRPVSPLSYNEQFF
d_gene: NA
j_gene: TRBJ2-1
abundance: NA
v_gene: TRBV23-1

CDR3nt: TGTGCCAGCTCACTCGACAGGGCGAGTTCACCCCTCCACTTT
CDR3aa: CASSLDRASSPLHF
d_gene: TRBD1
j_gene: TRBJ1-6
abundance: NA
v_gene: TRBV18

CDR3nt: TGTGCCAGCGGGACAAGCATTTACGAGCAGTACTTC
CDR3aa: CASGTSIYEQYF
d_gene: NA
j_gene: TRBJ2-7
abundance: NA
v_gene: TRBV6-5

CDR3nt: TGCGCCAGCCGGTTGGCGGGGGCTCACTCTGGAAACACCATATATTTT
CDR3aa: CASRLAGAHSGNTIYF
d_gene: NA
j_gene: TRBJ1-3
abundance: NA
v_gene: TRBV10-2

CDR3nt: TGTGCCAGCAAAGGGACAGCCTATGGCTACACCTTC
CDR3aa: CASKGTAYGYTF
d_gene: TRBD1
j_gene: TRBJ1-2
abundance: NA
v_gene: TRBV6-6

CDR3nt: TGTGCCAGTAGTGGGCATCCGGGACACAGGTTCCTTAACTATGGCTACACCTTC
CDR3aa: CASSGHPGHRFLNYGYTF
d_gene: NA
j_gene: TRBJ1-2
abundance: NA
v_gene: TRBV19

CDR3nt: TGTGCCAGCAGCCGCTGGACTAGCGTGAGACCCACCGGGGAGCTGTTTTTT
CDR3aa: CASSRWTSVRPTGELFF
d_gene: TRBD2
j_gene: TRBJ2-2
abundance: NA
v_gene: TRBV7-2

CDR3nt: TGCGCCAGCCATACCCAAAGAGATAATTCACCCCTCCACTTT
CDR3aa: CASHTQRDNSPLHF
d_gene: NA
j_gene: TRBJ1-6
abundance: NA
v_gene: TRBV10-1

CDR3nt: TGTGCCAGCTCACTTGGACTAGCGGGAGTGTCCGGGGAGCTGTTTTTT
CDR3aa: CASSLGLAGVSGELFF
d_gene: TRBD2
j_gene: TRBJ2-2
abundance: NA
v_gene: TRBV18

CDR3nt: TGTGCCAGCCACCGGTCAGACAGGCTGAACTATGGCTACACCTTC
CDR3aa: CASHRSDRLNYGYTF
d_gene: NA
j_gene: TRBJ1-2
abundance: NA
v_gene: TRBV6-5

CDR3nt: TGTGCCAGCAGCTCAGAGCGGGAGGGAGGAGATACGCAGTATTTT
CDR3aa: CASSSEREGGDTQYF
d_gene: TRBD2
j_gene: TRBJ2-3
abundance: NA
v_gene: TRBV5-4

CDR3nt: TGTGCCAGCAGTTTATTAGGGCGGGGGGAGACCCAGTACTTC
CDR3aa: CASSLLGRGETQYF
d_gene: TRBD2
j_gene: TRBJ2-5
abundance: once
v_gene: TRBV27

CDR3nt: TGTGCCAGCAGCTTAGGGCCCTGGGTAGGGAACACTGAAGCTTTCTTT
CDR3aa: CASSLGPWVGNTEAFF
d_gene: NA
j_gene: TRBJ1-1
abundance: NA
v_gene: TRBV7-3

CDR3nt: TGTGCCAGCAGCACCCGCAGGGGACCTAGATACGACTCTGGGGCCAACGTCCTGACTTTC
CDR3aa: CASSTRRGPRYDSGANVLTF
d_gene: NA
j_gene: TRBJ2-6
abundance: NA
v_gene: TRBV7-9

CDR3nt: TGTGCCAGCAGTTACTTAGACACCATATATTTT
CDR3aa: CASSYLDTIYF
d_gene: NA
j_gene: TRBJ1-3
abundance: NA
v_gene: TRBV6-2/TRBV6-3

CDR3nt: TGTGCCAGCAGTTCCCGGGGGGGCCCGAATGAAAAACTGTTTTTT
CDR3aa: CASSSRGGPNEKLFF
d_gene: NA
j_gene: TRBJ1-4
abundance: NA
v_gene: TRBV6-5

CDR3nt: TGTGCCAGCAGCCAGCGGTCAGGGGGCACTGAAGCTTTCTTT
CDR3aa: CASSQRSGGTEAFF
d_gene: TRBD1
j_gene: TRBJ1-1
abundance: NA
v_gene: TRBV3-1/TRBV3-2

CDR3nt: TGTGCCTGGAGTCGGCTCATCGGGAATTCACCCCTCCACTTT
CDR3aa: CAWSRLIGNSPLHF
d_gene: NA
j_gene: TRBJ1-6
abundance: NA
v_gene: TRBV30

CDR3nt: TGTGCCAGCAGCCAAGAGAGTGTCGGGAATTCACCCCTCCACTTT
CDR3aa: CASSQESVGNSPLHF
d_gene: NA
j_gene: TRBJ1-6
abundance: NA
v_gene: TRBV4-2

CDR3nt: TGTGCCAGCAGCTCCTTTGACAGGGGACCCTATGGCTACACCTTC
CDR3aa: CASSSFDRGPYGYTF
d_gene: TRBD1
j_gene: TRBJ1-2
abundance: NA
v_gene: TRBV5-4

CDR3nt: TGTGCCAGCAGCGTTAGCGGGAATGAGCAGTTCTTC
CDR3aa: CASSVSGNEQFF
d_gene: TRBD2
j_gene: TRBJ2-1
abundance: NA
v_gene: TRBV9

CDR3nt: TGTGCCAGCAGCTTAGCCGACAGGGAGAACACTGAAGCTTTCTTT
CDR3aa: CASSLADRENTEAFF
d_gene: TRBD1
j_gene: TRBJ1-1
abundance: NA
v_gene: TRBV11-1

CDR3nt: TGTGCCAGCAGCATCAGCGGGAGTGAGACCCAGTACTTC
CDR3aa: CASSISGSETQYF
d_gene: TRBD2
j_gene: TRBJ2-5
abundance: NA
v_gene: TRBV5-5

CDR3nt: TGTGCCAGCAGGATCGCGGGAGCGGGGGTATACAATGAGCAGTTCTTC
CDR3aa: CASRIAGAGVYNEQFF
d_gene: TRBD2
j_gene: TRBJ2-1
abundance: NA
v_gene: TRBV2

CDR3nt: TGTGCCAGCAGCTTAGATCGACTTTCCAATGAGCAGTTCTTC
CDR3aa: CASSLDRLSNEQFF
d_gene: NA
j_gene: TRBJ2-1
abundance: NA
v_gene: TRBV7-9

CDR3nt: TGTGCCAGCAGTTTATGGGGACAGGGGGTCGGAGAGACCCAGTACTTC
CDR3aa: CASSLWGQGVGETQYF
d_gene: TRBD1
j_gene: TRBJ2-5
abundance: NA
v_gene: TRBV27

CDR3nt: TGTGCCTGGAGTGAGGGGGAGGGGCGGACAGTCAATCAGCCCCAGCATTTT
CDR3aa: CAWSEGEGRTVNQPQHF
d_gene: NA
j_gene: TRBJ1-5
abundance: NA
v_gene: TRBV30

CDR3nt: TGTGCCAGCAGCCCCGGGAACTATGGCTACACCTTC
CDR3aa: CASSPGNYGYTF
d_gene: NA
j_gene: TRBJ1-2
abundance: NA
v_gene: TRBV11-2

CDR3nt: TGTGCCAGCAGCTCGCACAGGGGTGGAACTGAAGCTTTCTTT
CDR3aa: CASSSHRGGTEAFF
d_gene: TRBD1
j_gene: TRBJ1-1
abundance: NA
v_gene: TRBV6-5

CDR3nt: TGTGCCAGCAGCTTAGTATCTCCAGGCTTCACTGAAGCTTTCTTT
CDR3aa: CASSLVSPGFTEAFF
d_gene: NA
j_gene: TRBJ1-1
abundance: NA
v_gene: TRBV11-2

CDR3nt: TGTGCCAGCAGTGAAGGGAATCGGCTTCCGGGCGAGCAGTACTTC
CDR3aa: CASSEGNRLPGEQYF
d_gene: NA
j_gene: TRBJ2-7
abundance: NA
v_gene: TRBV2

CDR3nt: TGCGCCAGCAGTGGGGTCCCGGGACAGGGGAACACCGGGGAGCTGTTTTTT
CDR3aa: CASSGVPGQGNTGELFF
d_gene: TRBD1
j_gene: TRBJ2-2
abundance: NA
v_gene: TRBV5-1

CDR3nt: TGTGCCAGCAGCTTAGATCGGGGAACCGCCCACACCTTC
CDR3aa: CASSLDRGTAHTF
d_gene: NA
j_gene: TRBJ1-2
abundance: NA
v_gene: TRBV11-2

CDR3nt: TGTGCCAGCAGCTTGGGGACTAGCGGGACGAAGCAGTTCTTC
CDR3aa: CASSLGTSGTKQFF
d_gene: TRBD2
j_gene: TRBJ2-1
abundance: few
v_gene: TRBV7-8

CDR3nt: TGTGCCAGCAGTCGAGGACAGGGGGCATTTACTGAAGCTTTCTTT
CDR3aa: CASSRGQGAFTEAFF
d_gene: TRBD1
j_gene: TRBJ1-1
abundance: NA
v_gene: TRBV25-1

CDR3nt: TGTGCCAGCTCACCAGTGTCTCAGGGGGCAGGGGACTATGGCTACACCTTC
CDR3aa: CASSPVSQGAGDYGYTF
d_gene: TRBD1
j_gene: TRBJ1-2
abundance: NA
v_gene: TRBV18

CDR3nt: TGTGCCAGCGATCCCCGAGCGGCGGGTGACACTGAAGCTTTCTTT
CDR3aa: CASDPRAAGDTEAFF
d_gene: NA
j_gene: TRBJ1-1
abundance: few
v_gene: TRBV2

CDR3nt: TGTGCCAGCAGCTCCCAGGGGTTGGGGGAGCTGTTTTTT
CDR3aa: CASSSQGLGELFF
d_gene: NA
j_gene: TRBJ2-2
abundance: once
v_gene: TRBV7-2

CDR3nt: TGTGCCAGCAGCCAAGTTCGGGATACGCAGTATTTT
CDR3aa: CASSQVRDTQYF
d_gene: NA
j_gene: TRBJ2-3
abundance: NA
v_gene: TRBV14